Following are 25 T cell receptor beta chains from one sample sequenced in a study of blood T cell repertoires in COVID-19. Here immunoSEQ multiplex PCR was the method, and the copy in TCRdb shows in-frame clones only, minus some. The sample holds about 210,000 clones, 75% to 85% seen once. Material for sequencing was peripheral blood. These receptor sequences come from a man aged 50 or older with active or convalescent COVID-19.

This sequence joins TRBV28 and TRBJ1-5; 7 bases are shared with TRBD1. V lost 5 bases to trimming and J lost 0 bases; unmatched junction nucleotides: 7. The CDR3 runs 16 residues. Germline assignment: CDR1 MDHEN and CDR2 SYDVKM. This CDR3 reads CASSAWTGNSNQPQHF. The DNA for the CDR3 is TGTGCCAGCAGTGCCTGGACAGGCAATAGCAATCAGCCCCAGCATTTT.

In its sample, this clone was seen a few times. The chain carries TRBV5-1 and TRBJ2-5, with TRBD2 matching over 7 bases. Germline values: CDR1 SGHRS, CDR2 YFSETQ. Trimming at V came to 0 bases and at J to 1 base, leaving 9 bases not matched to a gene. The CDR3 loop spans 17 amino acids. The CDR3: CASSLGGGAPFQETQYF. The DNA for the CDR3 is TGCGCCAGCAGCTTGGGGGGAGGGGCCCCATTCCAAGAGACCCAGTACTTC.

This rearrangement joins TRBV4-3 to TRBJ1-1; no definite D call. Germline V CDR1 and CDR2: LGHNA, YSLEER. Trimming took off 0 bases at V and 0 bases at J, with 8 bases between the two ends. This CDR3 contains 15 residues. The CDR3 bases are TGCGCCAGCAGCCAAGATATATCCGTGAACACTGAAGCTTTCTTT. This translates into CASSQDISVNTEAFF.

This chain joins TRBV3-1 (or the pseudogene TRBV3-2) and TRBJ2-1; 14 bases are shared with TRBD2. V lost 1 base and J lost 10; bases outside the gene matches: 3. The CDR3 is 15 amino acids. Germline V CDR1 and CDR2: LGHDT, YNNKEL (reference sequence). The CDR3 DNA follows: TGTGCCAGCAGCCAAGGACTAGCGGGGGGGTTAGAGCAGTTCTTC. Translation gives CASSQGLAGGLEQFF.

The chain recombines TRBV27 with TRBJ1-5; D may be TRBD1 (6 bases). The germline V gene has CDR1 MNHEY and CDR2 SMNVEV (reference sequence). V lost 0 bases and J 0 bases, leaving 15 bases between the germline ends. The CDR3 spans 18 residues. This CDR3 reads CASSLSRRGAISNQPQHF. Here the CDR3 DNA reads TGTGCCAGCAGTTTATCGAGGCGGGGGGCCATTAGCAATCAGCCCCAGCATTTT.

The chain uses TRBV5-1 and TRBJ2-5; 7 nucleotides match TRBD1. This CDR3 contains 15 residues. CDR1 is SGHRS and CDR2 is YFSETQ in the germline V gene. The V segment lost 0 bases and the J segment 3 bases; nucleotides outside the gene matches: 5. The chain's CDR3 is CASSLAGTEEETQYF. The CDR3 bases are TGCGCCAGCAGCTTGGCCGGGACAGAGGAAGAGACCCAGTACTTC.

This chain connects TRBV6-5 to TRBJ1-5; 8 bases line up with TRBD1. Germline CDR1 MNHEY, CDR2 SVGAGI. J was trimmed by 6 bases and V by 5 bases; bases with no gene match: 3. The CDR3 is made up of 13 amino acids. The CDR3: CASSRTGSQPQHF. The DNA for the CDR3 is TGTGCCAGCAGTCGGACAGGGAGTCAGCCCCAGCATTTT.

This sequence joins TRBV11-2 and TRBJ2-7, with 9 positions matching TRBD1. The length of the CDR3 is 17 residues. The germline V gene encodes CDR1 SGHAT and CDR2 FQNNGV. V was pared by 5 bases and J by 2 bases, with 13 bases of the junction left unmatched. The CDR3 reads CASSPSDRGLPTYEQYF. The CDR3 coding sequence is TGTGCCAGCAGCCCGTCGGACAGGGGCCTCCCCACCTACGAGCAGTACTTC. Looking up the rest from reference TRBV11-2 and TRBJ2-7 gives the full variable domain: EAGVAQSPRYKIIEKRQSVAFWCNPISGHATLYWYQQILGQGPKLLIQFQNNGVVDDSQLPKDRFSAERLKGVDSTLKIQPAKLEDSAVYLCASSPSDRGLPTYEQYFGPGTRLTVT.

This clone occurred a few times. The chain is built from TRBV2 and TRBJ1-5; 10 bases line up with TRBD1. The junction had 10 bases not matched to a gene; V was cut back by 3 bases and J by 2 bases. Germline assignment: CDR1 SNHLY and CDR2 FYNNEI. The CDR3 contains 18 residues. DNA of the CDR3: TGTGCCAGCAGTGATGCGCGGGATGGACAGGGGGGCAATCAGCCCCAGCATTTT. Residues: CASSDARDGQGGNQPQHF.

The genes are TRBV27 and TRBJ1-2; tentatively, D is TRBD1 (6 bases). The V end lost 0 bases, the J end lost 4 bases, and 15 bases lay between the germline ends. Germline CDR1 and CDR2: MNHEY and SMNVEV (reference sequence). The CDR3 length is 16 residues. For the CDR3, the DNA is TGTGCCAGCAGTTTATCTGAGGGGGTGGCCTTCTATGGCTACACCTTC. Translating gives CASSLSEGVAFYGYTF.

This clone was seen a single time. The chain has TRBV6-5 and TRBJ2-2; 7 nucleotides align to TRBD1. The V and J ends lost 6 bases and 7 bases, in that order; junction bases with no gene match: 8. Germline V gene sequence: CDR1 MNHEY, CDR2 SVGAGI. This CDR3 region has 14 residues. As DNA, the CDR3 is TGTGCCAGCAGACAATACAGGGGTGGCGGGGAGCTGTTTTTT. This codes for CASRQYRGGGELFF.

The rearrangement joins TRBV7-2 to TRBJ1-2; possible D gene TRBD1, 6 bases. Trimming pared 2 bases from V and 11 bases from J, leaving 18 bases between. This CDR3 spans 14 amino acids. CDR1 SGHTA and CDR2 FQGNSA come from the germline V gene. The DNA for the CDR3 is TGTGCCAGCAGCTTACTGGGTCCGGACAGCTTTTACACCTTC. It encodes CASSLLGPDSFYTF.

The J gene is TRBJ2-3, the V gene TRBV5-1; D may be TRBD2 (5 bases). Germline lookup yields CDR1 SGHRS and CDR2 YFSETQ. The CDR3 sequence is 14 residues long. V lost 0 bases, J lost 3 bases, and 8 bases lay in between. CDR3 amino acids: CASSLGGMTDTQYF. In nucleotides, the CDR3 is TGCGCCAGCAGCTTGGGAGGGATGACAGATACGCAGTATTTT.

V is TRBV5-1 and J is TRBJ2-3; 16 bases are shared with TRBD2. This CDR3 is 17 amino acids long. CDR1 and CDR2 from the germline V gene are SGHRS and YFSETQ. V dropped 4 bases and J dropped 6; count of bases not matched to a gene: 8. The CDR3 spells CASSIGTSGGAQDTQYF. The CDR3 region has the DNA TGCGCCAGCAGCATTGGGACTAGCGGGGGGGCCCAGGATACGCAGTATTTT.

The chain combines TRBV28 with TRBJ2-7; 9 positions match TRBD1. The CDR3 consists of 14 residues. The germline V gene has CDR1 MDHEN and CDR2 SYDVKM. V was pared by 5 bases and J by 2 bases, with 4 bases of the junction left unmatched. Written as DNA, the CDR3 is TGTGCCAGCAGTATTCGACAGGGGGCCTACGAGCAGTACTTC. The encoded protein is CASSIRQGAYEQYF.

This chain uses TRBV28 with TRBJ2-5; possibly TRBD2 for D (6 bases). CDR1 MDHEN and CDR2 SYDVKM come from the germline V gene. There are 13 residues in the CDR3. V lost 6 bases to trimming and J lost 3 bases, with 11 bases between them. CDR3 in DNA: TGTGCCAGCAGGCTGGGAGGTGAAGAGACCCAGTACTTC. Translated, it gives CASRLGGEETQYF.

This chain links TRBV3-1 (or the pseudogene TRBV3-2) with TRBJ1-3; maybe TRBD1 (5 bases). Germline CDR1 reads LGHDT; CDR2 reads YNNKEL (reference sequence). V was trimmed by 4 bases and J by 0 bases, leaving 16 bases between them. The CDR3 sequence is 17 residues long. For the CDR3, the DNA is TGTGCCAGCAGCCTATATTATTACGGGGGCTCTGGAAACACCATATATTTT. Translated, it gives CASSLYYYGGSGNTIYF.

In this sample, this clone turned up once. Written as DNA, the CDR3 is TGTGCCAGCAGCCTTCCCCCCGGGACAGGGGTCGAGCAGTACTTC. Translated, it gives CASSLPPGTGVEQYF. The rearrangement joins TRBV28 to TRBJ2-7, with TRBD1 matching over 10 bases. V shed 6 bases, J shed 6 bases, and the junction held 11 bases outside the gene matches. This CDR3 spans 15 amino acids. Germline V gene data show CDR1 as MDHEN and CDR2 as SYDVKM.

The V call is TRBV12-1, the J call TRBJ1-6; the table's D call of TRBD1 was not tested on the DNA. TRBV12-1 is flagged as a pseudogene. The CDR3 length is 17 residues. CDR3 residues: CASSFGGQSSYNSPLHF. The CDR3 region has the DNA TGTGCCAGCAGCTTTGGGGGACAGAGCTCCTATAATTCACCCCTCCACTTT.

The rearrangement joins TRBV4-1 to TRBJ1-4; 8 bases map to TRBD1. With 3 bases clipped from V and 6 bases from J, the junction kept 6 bases outside the gene matches. The CDR3 spans 15 residues. Germline-derived CDR1 and CDR2 are MGHRA and YSYEKL. In DNA, the CDR3 is TGCGCCAGCAGCCACCTAGGACAGGGTGATGAAAAACTGTTTTTT. This translates into CASSHLGQGDEKLFF.

This sequence joins TRBV25-1 and TRBJ2-2; 10 bases agree with TRBD1. Germline loops: CDR1 MGHDK, CDR2 SYGVNS. The CDR3 consists of 17 residues. The junction had 13 bases not matched to a gene; V was cut back by 6 bases and J by 6 bases. The CDR3 protein is CASSPKGDRGGSGELFF. Here the CDR3 DNA reads TGTGCCAGCAGCCCTAAGGGGGACAGGGGAGGTTCCGGGGAGCTGTTTTTT.

The chain links TRBV18 to TRBJ1-1, with TRBD1 matching over 7 bases. From germline, CDR1 is KGHSH and CDR2 LQKENI. The CDR3 consists of 13 residues. Losses at the gene ends were 7 bases for V and 1 base for J; bases not matched to a gene: 3. This CDR3 is CASLGQWNTEAFF. For the CDR3, the DNA is TGTGCCAGCTTGGGACAGTGGAACACTGAAGCTTTCTTT. Full variable domain (rest looked up from reference TRBV18 and TRBJ1-1): NAGVMQNPRHLVRRRGQEARLRCSPMKGHSHVYWYRQLPEEGLKFMVYLQKENIIDESGMPKERFSAEFPKEGPSILRIQQVVRGDSAAYFCASLGQWNTEAFFGQGTRLTVV.

The chain links TRBV5-6 to TRBJ2-3; D uncertain. CDR1 is SGHDT, CDR2 YYEEEE, per germline. V lost 6 bases and J 0 bases, leaving 14 bases between the germline ends. CDR3 length: 15 residues. CDR3 residues: CASTLHRLSTDTQYF. The CDR3 coding sequence is TGTGCCAGCACCTTACATCGACTTAGCACAGATACGCAGTATTTT. The full variable domain, in which reference TRBV5-6 and TRBJ2-3 provide the parts outside the CDR3, is DAGVTQSPTHLIKTRGQQVTLRCSPKSGHDTVSWYQQALGQGPQFIFQYYEEEERQRGNFPDRFSGHQFPNYSSELNVNALLLGDSALYLCASTLHRLSTDTQYFGPGTRLTVL.

This clone has a handful of counts. The chain links TRBV7-2 to TRBJ1-5; no definite D call. Between the trimmed V and J ends, which lost 5 bases and 1 base, there was a span of 12 bases. This CDR3 is 15 amino acids long. CDR1 SGHTA and CDR2 FQGNSA come from the germline V gene. CDR3 amino acids: CASSTLVGSNQPQHF. The CDR3 region has the DNA TGTGCCAGCAGCACCCTTGTCGGGAGCAATCAGCCCCAGCATTTT. The complete variable domain, with remaining parts taken from reference TRBV7-2 and TRBJ1-5, reads GAGVSQSPSNKVTEKGKDVELRCDPISGHTALYWYRQSLGQGLEFLIYFQGNSAPDKSGLPSDRFSAERTGGSVSTLTIQRTQQEDSAVYLCASSTLVGSNQPQHFGDGTRLSIL.

The CDR3 DNA is TGTGCCAGCAGCAACGGGATTAGGTTAGACAATGAGCAGTTCTTC. Translation gives CASSNGIRLDNEQFF. V and J are TRBV7-9 and TRBJ2-1, with D maybe TRBD2 (5 bases). Germline assignment: CDR1 SEHNR and CDR2 FQNEAQ (reference sequence). Trimming removed 5 bases at V and 5 bases at J, with 16 bases between. The CDR3 is made up of 15 amino acids.